The present T cell receptor beta chain was sequenced within a study of OX40 agonist ivuxolimab in advanced cancers. As for the study more broadly: Ivuxolimab was a fully human IgG2 agonistic monoclonal antibody targeting the costimulatory receptor OX40 (CD134). Peripheral TCRbeta sequencing was intended to test whether TCR sequence diversity was altered and clonal T-cell expansion was caused by ivuxolimab. Intravenous ivuxolimab was administered to patients every 2 weeks at six dose levels: 0.01, 0.1, 0.3, 1.5, 3 and 10 mg/kg. Partial responses occurred in three dose-escalation patients: two with cutaneous melanoma and one with hepatocellular carcinoma. The monotherapy dose-escalation portion (N of about 49 patients) of the phase I ivuxolimab trial is reported in the paper. Patients were allowed to have had prior anti-PD-1, anti-PD-L1 or anti-CTLA-4 therapy, and 30% to 40% of the dose-escalation patients had previously received checkpoint inhibitors. In the dose-escalation cohort, about four fifths of patients were male, and the mean age was 60 years with a range of roughly 20 to 79. Of the approximately 50 dose-escalation patients, hepatocellular carcinoma was present in around 20, melanoma in around 15, renal cell carcinoma in 9 and head and neck cancer in 9. Overall results and qualifications from the work: Which antigens the clonally expanded peripheral T cells were specific for was not determined. Clonal expansion of both CD4+ and CD8+ blood T cells was observed from baseline to week 6 at doses 0.1 to 3.0 mg/kg. Low levels of normalized T-cell clonal expansion were also seen in some patients who did not respond. On average, CD8+ T cells showed more expanded clones than CD4+ T cells after ivuxolimab. In the 0.1-3.0 mg/kg groups, partial responders had among the lowest normalized peripheral clonal expansion, particularly in CD8+ T cells.

V is pruned by 7 bases and J by 4 bases, leaving 8 bases of the junction without a gene match. From its cysteine to its phenylalanine, the CDR3 spans 14 amino acids. Just the 42-base CDR3 DNA is kept, in frame starting at base 1. From the germline V gene (reference sequence), CDR1 is PRHDT and CDR2 is FYEKMQ. The trial excluded patients who had a history of autoimmune disease or who were on systemic immunosuppression. Peripheral blood for TCR sequencing was collected from all dose cohorts at baseline, on cycle 4 day 1, and on cycle 7 day 1. Samples came from an open-label, multicenter, first-in-human phase I dose-escalation trial of ivuxolimab. Adults with locally advanced or metastatic melanoma, renal cell, hepatocellular, or head and neck squamous cell carcinoma were enrolled in the trial. Before TCR sequencing, CD4+ and CD8+ T cells were separately sorted from peripheral blood. As regards this clone: The antigen it recognizes is unknown. There are no base qualities to consult, and no much larger clone falls within one base.

Genomic DNA was isolated from the sorted cells so that the TCRbeta CDR3 region could be sequenced. The immunoSEQ Assay was used to sequence the TCRbeta CDR3 regions. Here the immuneACCESS table is served through TCRdb, limited to in-frame sequences with V and J called. Missing clones are a known gap in these copies; in checked studies unresolved V genes cover under half, and the rest lacks a known reason. For this sample the table gives over 3,000 clones, of which over 80% were detected only once. The ten most abundant clones make up roughly 28% of the sample. The TCR sequence derives from an adult with an advanced solid tumor such as melanoma, head and neck, liver or kidney cancer. The chain links TRBV13 with TRBJ1-2, and TRBD1 matches 8 of the central bases. The specimen was CD4+ or CD8+ T cells sorted from blood, collected in a trial of the OX40 agonist ivuxolimab. CDR3 sequence: CASTETGAGYGYTF. The sequenced DNA is TGTGCCAGCACCGAGACAGGGGCGGGCTATGGCTACACCTTC.